These T cell receptor beta chains were read from a single sample in a study of T cells in Graves' hyperthyroidism and ophthalmopathy. MiXCR, applied by TCRdb to the multiplex PCR reads, yields one record per CDR3 protein. This table has 350,000 to 450,000 distinct CDR3 sequences, 11% to 15% appearing once. The source material was blood. These receptors came from a man aged 45-65 years with Graves' ophthalmopathy. The CDR3 runs from the conserved cysteine through the conserved F or W. The D gene is left open where the match is weak. Expanded clones are given a class, and other clones once, few, many or no size at all.

j_call d_call v_call clone_size cdr3_nt cdr3_aa
TRBJ2-1 . TRBV9 few TGTGCCAGCAGCGTAGCAAGGGAGAAGTCCTACAATGAGCAGTTCTTC CASSVAREKSYNEQFF
TRBJ1-1 . TRBV20-1 few TGCAGTGCTAGAGTACACGGCTCGAACACTGAAGCTTTCTTT CSARVHGSNTEAFF
TRBJ1-1 . TRBV5-8 many TGTGCCAGCAGCAGGGACAATACGGTCACTGAAGCTTTCTTT CASSRDNTVTEAFF
TRBJ2-3 . TRBV18 many TGTGCCAGCTCACCAATGGGGACAGATACGCAGTATTTT CASSPMGTDTQYF
TRBJ2-1 . TRBV30 . TGTGCCTGGAGTGGAACAAAGGGGGGAGAGCAGTTCTTC CAWSGTKGGEQFF
TRBJ2-7 TRBD2 TRBV5-1 many TGCGCCAGCAGCTCGGGGGGCTCCTACGAGCAGTACTTC CASSSGGSYEQYF
TRBJ2-1 TRBD1 TRBV24-1 few TGTGCCACCAGCGGAGACAGGGGCCGCTTCAATGAGCAGTTCTTC CATSGDRGRFNEQFF
TRBJ2-5 . TRBV20-1 . TGCAGTGCTAGGGACAGATATCCCGAGACCCAGTACTTC CSARDRYPETQYF
TRBJ1-2 TRBD1 TRBV30 many TGTGCCTGGAATAGACAGGGCAGCTATGGCTACACCTTC CAWNRQGSYGYTF
TRBJ2-3 TRBD1 TRBV7-9 many TGTGCCAGCAGCCGAGACGTGTGGGGACAGGGGAAAGATACGCAGTATTTT CASSRDVWGQGKDTQYF
TRBJ1-2 TRBD1 TRBV28 many TGTGCCAGCAGTTCGGACAGGGGCTGGTCGAACTATGGCTACACCTTC CASSSDRGWSNYGYTF
TRBJ2-3 TRBD2 TRBV19 few TGTGCAAGTTCTGCGGGAGTCGTTGACACAGATACGCAGTATTTT CASSAGVVDTDTQYF
TRBJ2-1 . TRBV6-1 . TGTGCCAGCAGGTCCGGGACTGGGGGCTACAATGAGCAGTTCTTC CASRSGTGGYNEQFF
TRBJ2-6 . TRBV28 few TGTGCCAGCAGGGGGCTCGACTCTGGGGCCAACGTCCTGACTTTC CASRGLDSGANVLTF
TRBJ2-1 . TRBV20-1 many TGCAGTGCTAGAGAATCCCCGAACGATGAGCAGTTCTTC CSARESPNDEQFF
TRBJ1-5 . TRBV30 many TGTGCCTGGAGTATCGGACATAGCAATCAGCCCCAGCATTTT CAWSIGHSNQPQHF
TRBJ2-1 . TRBV5-1 many TGCGCCAGCAGCTTACCTGAGCAGCTTTCCTACAATGAGCAGTTCTTC CASSLPEQLSYNEQFF
TRBJ2-4 . TRBV18 few TGTGCCAGCTCCGAGGGCGCAGCCGAAAACATTCAGTACTTC CASSEGAAENIQYF
TRBJ2-5 . TRBV9 few TGTGCCAGCAGCCTCAACCCTGGCCCCCCCCGTCAGGAGACCCAGTACTTC CASSLNPGPPRQETQYF
TRBJ1-2 . TRBV10-2 . TGCGCCAGCAGTGAGCTCTCAGGGGAGAAGTCTGGCTACACCTTC CASSELSGEKSGYTF
TRBJ2-5 TRBD1 TRBV5-1 many TGCGCCAGCAGCTTGTTTCCCGGGACAGGCGGGGAGACCCAGTACTTC CASSLFPGTGGETQYF
TRBJ2-3 . TRBV2 many TGTGCCAGCAGTGAAGATACGCAGTATTTT CASSEDTQYF
TRBJ2-2 TRBD2 TRBV20-1 many TGCAGTGCCACGACTAGCGCTAACACCGGGGAGCTGTTTTTT CSATTSANTGELFF
TRBJ2-3 TRBD2 TRBV20-1 many TGCAGTGCTAGAGTTAGCGGGAGCGGCACAGATACGCAGTATTTT CSARVSGSGTDTQYF
TRBJ1-6 . TRBV5-5 . TGTGCCAGCAGCTTGGGGATCATAGGCAATAATTCACCCCTCCACTTT CASSLGIIGNNSPLHF
TRBJ1-5 . TRBV9 many TGTGCCAGCAGCTCCTCTGGGGGTAGCAATCAGCCCCAGCATTTT CASSSSGGSNQPQHF
TRBJ2-3 TRBD2 TRBV11-2 many TGTGCCAGCAGCTTAGTATTGGGAGGGAAAGATACGCAGTATTTT CASSLVLGGKDTQYF
TRBJ1-2 . TRBV9 many TGTGCCAGCAGCGTAGCCGCTAACTATGGCTACACCTTC CASSVAANYGYTF
TRBJ2-7 TRBD1 TRBV29-1 few TGCAGCGTTGAAGCCGGGACAGGGGCGGGGGAGCAGTACTTC CSVEAGTGAGEQYF
TRBJ2-3 . TRBV29-1 . TGCAGCGTTGATAGCACAGATACGCAGTATTTT CSVDSTDTQYF
TRBJ2-1 . TRBV28 . TGTGCCAGCAAGCGGACAGGGGCGGGAGGACCCAATGAGCAGTTCTTC CASKRTGAGGPNEQFF
TRBJ2-3 . TRBV20-1 . TGCAGTGCTGCAGGACGACAGCTCACAGATACGCAGTATTTT CSAAGRQLTDTQYF
TRBJ2-5 TRBD1 TRBV2 many TGTGCCAGCAGTGAAGCGCAGGGGACAGGAGAGACCCAGTACTTC CASSEAQGTGETQYF
TRBJ1-1 . TRBV12-5 many TGTGCTAGTGCCATCACCGGGTCAAAAGCTTTCTTT CASAITGSKAFF
TRBJ2-3 . TRBV6-1 . TGTGCCAGCAGTCCCCTCTTAGGAGGGGGCAAACAGTATTTT CASSPLLGGGKQYF
TRBJ2-1 TRBD1 TRBV5-4 few TGTGCCAGCAGCTCCACCCGGGACAGGGGGCGCCGGGAGCAGTTCTTC CASSSTRDRGRREQFF
TRBJ1-5 . TRBV28 many TGTGCCAGCAGCCCTGCCAACAGGGCGGCTCAGCCCCAGCATTTT CASSPANRAAQPQHF
TRBJ1-1 . TRBV20-1 many TGCAGTGCTAGGGACGGGACTTCCAACACTGAAGCTTTCTTT CSARDGTSNTEAFF
TRBJ1-4 TRBD1 TRBV27 many TGTGCCAGCAGTTCCACCGGGACAGGGCGGGAAAAACTGTTTTTT CASSSTGTGREKLFF
TRBJ2-3 . TRBV3-1 many TGTGCCAGCAGCCAACCATCGGGGATAGGAATTACAGATACGCAGTATTTT CASSQPSGIGITDTQYF
TRBJ2-3 . TRBV9 many TGTGCCAGCAGCGTAGATGGCCGGGGTGATACGCAGTATTTT CASSVDGRGDTQYF
TRBJ2-1 . TRBV18 many TGTGCCAGCTCACCTTCGGCCGGGACGACCACGGATGAGCAGTTCTTC CASSPSAGTTTDEQFF
TRBJ2-6 TRBD2 TRBV11-2 many TGTGCCAGCAGGATCACGGGGGGAACCGGGGCCAACGTCCTGACTTTC CASRITGGTGANVLTF
TRBJ2-1 . TRBV7-9 many TGTGCCAGCAGCTTAATGGACTCCTACAATGAGCAGTTCTTC CASSLMDSYNEQFF
TRBJ2-7 . TRBV18 . TGTGCCAGCTCACCACTGGCGGGGAGCAATATCTACGAGCAGTACTTC CASSPLAGSNIYEQYF
TRBJ1-1 TRBD1 TRBV7-3 many TGTGCCAGCAGCCCCGATCGACAGGGTGCTGAAGCTTTCTTT CASSPDRQGAEAFF
TRBJ2-5 . TRBV20-1 . TGCAGTGCTAGAGGATGGGGGGATCCGGGAGTCCAGTACTTC CSARGWGDPGVQYF
TRBJ2-7 . TRBV6-2/TRBV6-3 . TGTGCCAGCAGACCACGATCCGGGAACTACGAGCAGTACTTC CASRPRSGNYEQYF
TRBJ2-5 . TRBV15 . TGTGCCACCAGCAGAGATCTGACAGGTCAAGAGACCCAGTACTTC CATSRDLTGQETQYF
TRBJ1-2 . TRBV5-1 . TGCGCCAGCAGCTTGTCGGGCAGGGGTTATGGCTACACCTTC CASSLSGRGYGYTF
TRBJ2-2 . TRBV20-1 many TGCAGTGCACCGGTGTTGGGCACGAACACCGGGGAGCTGTTTTTT CSAPVLGTNTGELFF
TRBJ2-3 . TRBV2 many TGTGCCAGCAGTCGAAAGGGGGACATCCGCACAGATACGCAGTATTTT CASSRKGDIRTDTQYF
TRBJ1-5 . TRBV2 . TGTGCCAGCAGTGAAGCATTGGGTTATAGCAATCAGCCCCAGCATTTT CASSEALGYSNQPQHF
TRBJ1-1 TRBD1 TRBV11-1 many TGTGCCAGCAGCCTAGCGCCGGACAGGGGGCTTGGCGGCACTGAAGCTTTCTTT CASSLAPDRGLGGTEAFF
TRBJ2-7 TRBD2 TRBV2 many TGTGCCAGCAGTGAATACGGCGTCCCGGGACTAGCGGGAGGTCACTACGAGCAGTACTTC CASSEYGVPGLAGGHYEQYF
TRBJ2-5 TRBD2 TRBV7-9 few TGTGCCAGCAGCTTACTGACGGGAGGAGAGACCCAGTACTTC CASSLLTGGETQYF
TRBJ2-3 . TRBV12-5 few TGTGCTAGCCGGTTCCCTAGCACAGATACGCAGTATTTT CASRFPSTDTQYF
TRBJ2-1 . TRBV25-1 . TGTGCCAGCAGTGCGTCCTCCTACGAGCAGTTCTTC CASSASSYEQFF
TRBJ2-1 . TRBV24-1 once TGTGCCACCAGTGATCCCAGGGACCCCTACAATGAGCAGTTCTTC CATSDPRDPYNEQFF
TRBJ2-3 . TRBV20-1 many TGCAGTGCCATCGAGGATACGCAGTATTTT CSAIEDTQYF